This passage covers 22 T cell receptor beta chains from one sample sequenced in a study of blood T cell repertoires in COVID-19. Using immunoSEQ multiplex PCR, the repertoire was profiled, and TCRdb retains in-frame clones only, with some absent. Here the sample spans about 100,000 clones, approximately 80% being singletons. Material: peripheral blood. Every receptor here comes from a man aged 55 to 70 with active or convalescent COVID-19.

The V gene is TRBV12-3 or TRBV12-4, the J gene TRBJ1-1; the match to TRBD1 covers 7 bases. The V segment lost 6 bases and the J segment 7 bases; nucleotides outside the gene matches: 8. The CDR3 has 13 amino acids. CDR3 DNA sequence: TGTGCCAGCAGGCGGGGACAGTTATATGAAGCTTTCTTT. Its protein is CASRRGQLYEAFF.

This clone was detected only once. The V and J genes are TRBV10-1 and TRBJ2-1; D might be TRBD2 (6 bases). Trimming stripped 0 bases from V and 7 bases from J, with 16 bases between. CDR3 length: 16 residues. The V gene's germline CDR1 is WNHNN and CDR2 SYGVQD (reference sequence). In nucleotides, the CDR3 is TGCGCCAGCAGTGAGTCAAAGCTAGCCGGAGGGAATGAGCAGTTCTTC. Its protein product is CASSESKLAGGNEQFF.

V and J are TRBV6-5 and TRBJ1-4, with D unresolved. V was shortened by 5 bases and J by 11 bases, with 15 bases between the two germline ends. Germline V CDR1 and CDR2: MNHEY, SVGAGI. The CDR3 covers 13 residues. CDR3: CASSPQRASKLFF. CDR3 sequence (DNA): TGTGCCAGCAGTCCCCAGCGGGCTTCTAAACTGTTTTTT.

J is TRBJ2-4 and V is TRBV19; no clear D. V shed 4 bases and J shed 0 bases, with 16 bases lying between them. Germline V gives CDR1 LNHDA, CDR2 SQIVND (reference sequence). The CDR3 runs to 17 residues. The CDR3 loop is CASSNPLAALAKNIQYF. CDR3 DNA sequence: TGTGCCAGTAGTAACCCACTGGCGGCCCTAGCCAAAAACATTCAGTACTTC. Complete variable domain (other parts from reference TRBV19 and TRBJ2-4): DGGITQSPKYLFRKEGQNVTLSCEQNLNHDAMYWYRQDPGQGLRLIYYSQIVNDFQKGDIAEGYSVSREKKESFPLTVTSAQKNPTAFYLCASSNPLAALAKNIQYFGAGTRLSVL.

The CDR3 loop is CAWQTGVNYNEQFF. CDR3 in DNA: TGTGCCTGGCAGACAGGGGTAAACTACAATGAGCAGTTCTTC. The chain links TRBV30 to TRBJ2-1, with 8 bases matching TRBD1. Trimming removed 5 bases from V and 3 bases from J; junction bases left unmatched: 6. The CDR3 has 14 residues. Looked up from germline, CDR1 is GTSNPN and CDR2 is SVGIG (reference sequence).

This clone was counted a few times. This chain connects TRBV7-2 to TRBJ1-6; no clear D gene. CDR3 length: 15 amino acids. Germline V gives CDR1 SGHTA, CDR2 FQGNSA. V was clipped by 5 bases and J by 6 bases, with 14 bases between them. CDR3 coding DNA: TGTGCCAGCAGCAACTCGTTTAGAGTTAATTCACCCCTCCACTTT. This gives the protein CASSNSFRVNSPLHF.

The V and J genes are TRBV12-3 or TRBV12-4 and TRBJ2-4; D is unclear. The CDR3 runs 13 residues. Between the trimmed V and J ends, which lost 3 bases and 5 bases, there was a span of 8 bases. CDR3 loop: CASSFQVENIQYF. The DNA for the CDR3 is TGTGCCAGCAGTTTCCAGGTCGAAAACATTCAGTACTTC.

This clone is a singleton in its sample. The J gene is TRBJ2-7, the V gene TRBV5-6; D possibly corresponds to TRBD2 (6 bases). Germline V lookup: CDR1 SGHDT, CDR2 YYEEEE. The CDR3 runs to 14 residues. Trimming stripped 5 bases from V and 0 bases from J, with 12 bases between. The CDR3 sequence: CASSLAGGSYEQYF. The CDR3 nucleotides read TGTGCCAGCAGTCTGGCCGGGGGCTCCTACGAGCAGTACTTC.

This chain links TRBV27 with TRBJ2-1, with D unresolved. The CDR3 extends over 13 amino acids. Germline V gene data show CDR1 as MNHEY and CDR2 as SMNVEV (reference sequence). V lost 3 bases and J 7 bases, leaving 10 bases between the germline ends. CDR3 DNA: TGTGCCAGCAGTTTTCCGGGTCCGAATGAGCAGTTCTTC. Protein: CASSFPGPNEQFF.

This clone was counted a few times. This sequence joins TRBV12-3 or TRBV12-4 and TRBJ1-5; D ambiguous. The CDR3 loop spans 13 amino acids. The V and J ends lost 6 bases and 0 bases respectively, with 6 bases between them. This CDR3 is CASSLYSNQPQHF. CDR3 coding DNA: TGTGCCAGCAGCCTCTATAGCAATCAGCCCCAGCATTTT.

The chain is built from TRBV28 and TRBJ1-1; TRBD1 agrees at 7 bases. The CDR3 is 14 amino acids. V trimming: 5 bases; J trimming: 0 bases; junction bases outside the gene matches: 3. Germline V gene sequence: CDR1 MDHEN, CDR2 SYDVKM. The CDR3 sequence: CASSPGQVNTEAFF. The CDR3 DNA is TGTGCCAGCAGTCCAGGACAGGTGAACACTGAAGCTTTCTTT.

CDR3 nucleotide sequence: TGCAGCGTTGAAAGGGCAGGGGATGGGAAACTGTTTTTT. This gives the protein CSVERAGDGKLFF. V gene TRBV29-1 combines with J gene TRBJ1-4, with D possibly being TRBD1 (6 bases). Trimming removed 2 bases at V and 11 bases at J, with 15 bases between. Germline CDR1 reads SQVTM; CDR2 reads ANQGSEA. This CDR3 has 13 residues.

This rearrangement joins TRBV27 to TRBJ2-6; D is unclear. Trimming stripped 4 bases from V and 0 bases from J, with 7 bases between. In germline, CDR1 is MNHEY, CDR2 SMNVEV (reference sequence). The CDR3 runs to 15 residues. CDR3 sequence: CASSSRSSGANVLTF. CDR3 DNA: TGTGCCAGCAGTTCCCGGTCCTCTGGGGCCAACGTCCTGACTTTC.

V is TRBV5-1 and J is TRBJ2-5, with a weak D call TRBD1 (6 bases). Germline V lookup: CDR1 SGHRS, CDR2 YFSETQ. This CDR3 spans 16 amino acids. V shed 3 bases and J shed 5 bases, with 20 bases lying between them. The CDR3 coding sequence is TGCGCCAGCAGCTCGAATTACCAGGGGAAGTGGGAGACCCAGTACTTC. Protein sequence: CASSSNYQGKWETQYF.

The V and J genes are TRBV6-6 and TRBJ2-1; D possibly corresponds to TRBD1 (5 bases). Germline lookup yields CDR1 MNHNY and CDR2 SVGAGI (reference sequence). This CDR3 has 12 residues. V lost 2 bases and J 8 bases, leaving 7 bases between the germline ends. The CDR3 loop is CASSYKGHEQFF. CDR3 bases: TGTGCCAGCAGTTACAAGGGGCATGAGCAGTTCTTC.

The chain couples TRBV19 to TRBJ2-1; 9 bases fit TRBD2. Germline trimming cut 5 bases from V and 0 bases from J; bases unmatched to any gene: 2. Germline V gene sequence: CDR1 LNHDA, CDR2 SQIVND (reference sequence). The CDR3 runs to 15 residues. As DNA, the CDR3 is TGTGCCAGTAGTGAGCGGGGGGCCTCCTACAATGAGCAGTTCTTC. This codes for CASSERGASYNEQFF.

The J gene is TRBJ2-6, the V gene TRBV7-9; 12 bases agree with TRBD1. J was trimmed by 2 bases and V by 7 bases; bases with no gene match: 6. CDR3 length equals 17 residues. Germline CDR1 and CDR2: SEHNR and FQNEAQ (reference sequence). The CDR3 DNA sequence: TGTGCCAGCAACCTCGGGACAGGGGGCCCTGGGGCCAACGTCCTGACTTTC. Translation: CASNLGTGGPGANVLTF.

The J gene is TRBJ1-5, the V gene TRBV7-9; maybe TRBD1 (5 bases). CDR1 and CDR2 (germline): SEHNR, FQNEAQ (reference sequence). V was cut by 5 bases and J by 0 bases, with 8 bases left in between. The CDR3 runs 14 residues. The CDR3 DNA sequence: TGTGCCAGCAGCCATCAGGGTAGCAATCAGCCCCAGCATTTT. Its protein product is CASSHQGSNQPQHF.

This chain connects TRBV19 to TRBJ1-1; D remains ambiguous. The V and J ends lost 8 bases and 0 bases respectively, with 13 bases between them. This CDR3 is 14 amino acids long. The germline V gene encodes CDR1 LNHDA and CDR2 SQIVND (reference sequence). The CDR3 nucleotides are TGTGCCAGTCTGGGCAGTTACCTGAACACTGAAGCTTTCTTT. Translation gives CASLGSYLNTEAFF.

This rearrangement joins TRBV30 to TRBJ1-2; 9 positions match TRBD1. V lost 4 bases to trimming and J lost 4 bases; unmatched junction nucleotides: 13. The CDR3 sequence is 16 residues long. In germline, CDR1 is GTSNPN, CDR2 SVGIG (reference sequence). CDR3 nucleotides: TGTGCCTGGAACGCCGGGACAGGGAGGGGGGGCTATGGCTACACCTTC. It yields the protein CAWNAGTGRGGYGYTF.

The rearrangement links TRBV7-2 to TRBJ2-1; no definite D call. The V end lost 5 bases, the J end lost 6 bases, and 20 bases lay between the germline ends. Germline CDR1 and CDR2: SGHTA and FQGNSA. CDR3 size: 16 residues. DNA of the CDR3: TGTGCCAGCAGCCCCCGCCCGCGCGGCGGTTTCAATGAGCAGTTCTTC. Translating gives CASSPRPRGGFNEQFF.

This chain joins TRBV7-8 and TRBJ2-1; TRBD1 agrees at 7 bases. Germline lookup yields CDR1 SGHVS and CDR2 FQNEAQ. CDR3 size: 14 residues. V was clipped by 7 bases and J by 5 bases; unmatched bases: 8. CDR3 sequence reads: CASNPDRDNNEQFF. The CDR3, as DNA: TGTGCCAGCAACCCCGACAGGGATAACAATGAGCAGTTCTTC.